A single sample is the source of the 13 T cell receptor beta chains below, sequenced in a study of cytomegalovirus exposure and HLA in healthy donors. The repertoire was sequenced with immunoSEQ multiplex PCR; TCRdb's copy has only in-frame clones and lacks some. The table has around 150,000 clones, 70% to 85% seen once. Sequencing was performed on PBMCs. The receptor set was obtained from a young man in good health and CMV-seropositive.

Worth noting for this clone: It is unclear where the CDR3 begins or ends on the DNA, so no DNA is shown, and the CDR3 is as TCRdb lists it. The chain links TRBV9 to TRBJ2-1; the table calls TRBD1, which could not be checked here. The CDR3 sequence runs 13 residues, both termini included. Germline CDR1 reads SGDLS; CDR2 reads YYNGEE. The CDR3 here is CASSVGDGTMGFF.

This clone was found a few times. The chain employs TRBV28 and TRBJ1-1; 8 bases map to TRBD1. The CDR3 covers 14 residues. V was pared by 10 bases and J by 1 base, with 8 bases of the junction left unmatched. Germline CDR1 is MDHEN and CDR2 is SYDVKM. For the CDR3, the DNA is TGTGCCACCAGGGCAGGGGGCACGAACACTGAAGCTTTCTTT. Amino acids: CATRAGGTNTEAFF.

This clone occurred many times. The V and J genes are TRBV4-2 and TRBJ1-2; 7 bases are a match to TRBD1. Germline CDR1 reads LGHNA; CDR2 reads YNFKEQ. There are 17 residues in the CDR3. V gave up 0 bases and J gave up 10 bases; unmatched junction bases: 17. As DNA, the CDR3 is TGTGCCAGCAGCCAAGACCTCTCCGGGACAGTAGTATTCTTCTACACCTTC. This codes for CASSQDLSGTVVFFYTF.

The chain joins TRBV7-9 to TRBJ1-1, with 7 bases aligning to TRBD1. J was trimmed by 10 bases and V by 4 bases; bases with no gene match: 6. Germline values: CDR1 SEHNR, CDR2 FQNEAQ (reference sequence). The CDR3 runs to 12 residues. CDR3 in amino acids: CASSSGGDVAFF. CDR3 bases: TGTGCCAGCAGCTCAGGGGGTGATGTAGCTTTCTTT.

This clone showed up just once. The chain recombines TRBV4-2 with TRBJ2-3; D perhaps matches TRBD2 (5 bases). Trimming removed 4 bases from V and 5 bases from J, with 13 bases in between. Germline values: CDR1 LGHNA, CDR2 YNFKEQ. The CDR3 spans 14 residues. For the CDR3, the DNA is TGTGCCAGCAGCCCCGGAGGAGCAGGAGATACGCAGTATTTT. Its protein product is CASSPGGAGDTQYF.

The CDR3 is CASSSQQGTDTQYF. CDR3 nucleotide sequence: TGCGCCAGCAGCTCCCAACAGGGGACAGATACGCAGTATTTT. The chain has TRBV5-1 and TRBJ2-3; TRBD1 agrees at 7 bases. The J segment lost 3 bases and the V segment lost 3 bases, leaving 4 bases of the junction unmatched. Germline V lookup: CDR1 SGHRS, CDR2 YFSETQ. The CDR3 has 14 residues.

V gene TRBV5-6 combines with J gene TRBJ2-4; D may be TRBD2 (6 bases). Trimming shortened V by 3 bases and J by 0 bases, and 10 bases separated the two germline ends. The CDR3 has 15 residues. Germline V gene data show CDR1 as SGHDT and CDR2 as YYEEEE. CDR3 in DNA: TGTGCCAGCAGCTCCTGGGGACTAGCCAAAAACATTCAGTACTTC. It encodes CASSSWGLAKNIQYF.

V gene TRBV7-3 combines with J gene TRBJ2-1; D is unclear. V dropped 1 base and J dropped 0 bases, with 10 bases sitting between them. This CDR3 has 16 amino acids. CDR1 is SGHTA and CDR2 is FQGTGA in the germline V gene. The CDR3 is CASSLNSAGSYNEQFF. DNA of the CDR3: TGTGCCAGCAGCTTAAATTCTGCAGGCTCCTACAATGAGCAGTTCTTC.

The CDR3 loop reads CAISEGRPLGSEKLFF. CDR3 bases: TGTGCCATCAGTGAAGGTCGGCCTCTTGGGAGTGAAAAACTGTTTTTT. V gene TRBV10-3 combines with J gene TRBJ1-4; D remains unclear. The germline V and J ends were trimmed by 3 bases and 7 bases, with 18 bases remaining between them. The germline gives CDR1 ENHRY, CDR2 SYGVKD. The CDR3 has 16 amino acids.

The chain recombines TRBV14 with TRBJ1-1; possibly TRBD1 for D (6 bases). CDR3 length: 12 residues. V shed 3 bases and J shed 10 bases, with 12 bases lying between them. Germline V CDR1 and CDR2: SGHDN, FVKESK. The DNA of the CDR3 is TGTGCCAGCAGCCACAAAGGGGGGGTAGCTTTCTTT. This gives the protein CASSHKGGVAFF.

Here the CDR3 DNA reads TGTGCCAGCAGCCAGGCTGGGAGGGGCGATAAAGCTTTCTTT. Translating it yields CASSQAGRGDKAFF. The V gene is TRBV14, the J gene TRBJ1-1; a possible D gene is TRBD1 (5 bases). Germline V gene lookup returns CDR1 SGHDN and CDR2 FVKESK. Trimming cost V 3 bases and J 9 bases, with 17 bases left between them. CDR3 length: 14 residues.

The chain links TRBV7-2 to TRBJ1-2, with D perhaps TRBD1 (5 bases). CDR1 and CDR2 from the germline V gene are SGHTA and FQGNSA. The CDR3 contains 14 residues. Trimming stripped 4 bases from V and 2 bases from J, with 11 bases between. The CDR3 DNA is TGTGCCAGCAGCTGGGCACAGGAAAACTATGGCTACACCTTC. This gives the protein CASSWAQENYGYTF. The whole variable domain, remainder taken from reference TRBV7-2 and TRBJ1-2, is GAGVSQSPSNKVTEKGKDVELRCDPISGHTALYWYRQSLGQGLEFLIYFQGNSAPDKSGLPSDRFSAERTGGSVSTLTIQRTQQEDSAVYLCASSWAQENYGYTFGSGTRLTVV.

This clone was observed many times. The rearrangement joins TRBV29-1 to TRBJ2-7; D is possibly TRBD1 (5 bases). The V and J ends lost 6 bases and 2 bases respectively, with 11 bases between them. The germline gives CDR1 SQVTM, CDR2 ANQGSEA. This CDR3 has 12 amino acids. CDR3 protein: CSVADSTYEQYF. As DNA, the CDR3 is TGCAGCGTGGCAGACAGTACCTACGAGCAGTACTTC.